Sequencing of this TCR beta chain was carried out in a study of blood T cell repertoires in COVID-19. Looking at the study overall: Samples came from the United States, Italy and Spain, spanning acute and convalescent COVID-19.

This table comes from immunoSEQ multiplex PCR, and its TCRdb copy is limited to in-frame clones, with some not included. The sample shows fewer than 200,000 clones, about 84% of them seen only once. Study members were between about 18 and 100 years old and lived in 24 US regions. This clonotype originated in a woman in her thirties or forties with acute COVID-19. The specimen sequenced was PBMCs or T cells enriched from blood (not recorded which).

CDR3 sequence (DNA): TGTGCCATCAGTCCGACAGTGGGAGAGACCCAGTACTTC. This gives the protein CAISPTVGETQYF. The chain has TRBV10-3 and TRBJ2-5; D might be TRBD1 (5 bases). V shed 5 bases and J shed 4 bases, with 11 bases lying between them. Germline V gene data show CDR1 as ENHRY and CDR2 as SYGVKD. The CDR3 consists of 13 residues.